This T cell receptor beta chain was documented in a study of cytotoxic CD8 clonotypes in ibrutinib-treated CLL. This clone was recorded only once. The table came from immunoSEQ multiplex PCR; TCRdb's copy has only in-frame clones and leaves some out. Of under 150,000 clones in the sample, around 80% were seen once. The sequence was obtained from a human donor with chronic lymphocytic leukemia. The source was PBMCs, collected after 36 months of ibrutinib treatment.

This chain's CDR3 is CASSPTDRADGYTF. CDR3 in DNA: TGTGCCAGCAGCCCTACGGACAGGGCGGATGGCTACACCTTC. This chain connects TRBV7-9 to TRBJ1-2, with TRBD1 matching 8 bases. V lost 5 bases to trimming and J lost 6 bases; unmatched junction nucleotides: 8. Germline-derived CDR1 and CDR2 are SEHNR and FQNEAQ (reference sequence). The CDR3 consists of 14 residues.